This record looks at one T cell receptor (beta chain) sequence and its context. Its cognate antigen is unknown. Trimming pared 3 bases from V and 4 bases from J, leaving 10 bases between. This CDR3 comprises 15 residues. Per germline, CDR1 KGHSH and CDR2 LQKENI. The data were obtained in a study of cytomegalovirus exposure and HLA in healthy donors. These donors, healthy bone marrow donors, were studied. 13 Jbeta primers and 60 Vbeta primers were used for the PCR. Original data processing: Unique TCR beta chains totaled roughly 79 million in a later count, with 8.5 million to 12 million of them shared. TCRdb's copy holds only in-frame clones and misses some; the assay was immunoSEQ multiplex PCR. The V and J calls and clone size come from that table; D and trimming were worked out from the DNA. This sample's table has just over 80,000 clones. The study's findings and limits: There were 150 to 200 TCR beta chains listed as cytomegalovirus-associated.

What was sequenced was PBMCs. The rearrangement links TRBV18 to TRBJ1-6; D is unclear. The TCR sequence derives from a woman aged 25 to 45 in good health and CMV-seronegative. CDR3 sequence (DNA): TGTGCCAGCTCACCCCTCGGGGATTATAATTCACCCCTCCACTTT. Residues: CASSPLGDYNSPLHF.